This entry lists 6 T cell receptor beta chains sequenced from one sample in a study of technical replicates of blood from several donors. This table comes from immunoSEQ multiplex PCR, and its TCRdb copy is limited to in-frame clones, with some not included. In the table there are around 65,000 clones, 70% to 90% of which are singletons. The material sequenced was PBMCs. Source of these receptors: a human donor in good health. Some clones in this sample may be carry-over from other donors' samples.

This chain joins TRBV19 and TRBJ1-6, with D perhaps TRBD1 (6 bases). The V end was cut by 7 bases, the J end by 10 bases, with 17 bases between. Germline V CDR1 and CDR2: LNHDA, SQIVND (reference sequence). This CDR3 region has 14 residues. CDR3 region: CASTPRGARSPLHF. CDR3 DNA: TGTGCCAGTACACCCAGGGGTGCAAGGTCACCCCTCCACTTT.

The chain links TRBV6-1 to TRBJ1-1, with a weak D call TRBD1 (5 bases). Germline values: CDR1 MNHNS, CDR2 SASEGT. Trimming stripped 9 bases from V and 1 base from J, with 12 bases between. There are 13 residues in the CDR3. Written as DNA, the CDR3 is TGTGCCAGTCGAATGACAGCGAACACTGAAGCTTTCTTT. Its protein product is CASRMTANTEAFF.

The chain employs TRBV12-5 and TRBJ2-4; maybe TRBD1 (5 bases). This CDR3 has 13 residues. Germline V lookup: CDR1 LGHNT, CDR2 FRNRAP. With 1 base removed from V and 8 bases from J, the gap between germline ends came to 9 bases. The chain's CDR3 is CASGLGVGDIQYF. Written as DNA, the CDR3 is TGTGCTAGTGGTTTGGGGGTAGGGGACATTCAGTACTTC.

V and J are TRBV28 and TRBJ1-1; 7 nucleotides agree with TRBD1. Germline V lookup: CDR1 MDHEN, CDR2 SYDVKM. The length of the CDR3 is 14 residues. With V trimmed by 2 bases and J by 6 bases, 6 bases remained unmatched. The CDR3 sequence: CASSLGTVSAEAFF. CDR3 nucleotides: TGTGCCAGCAGTTTAGGGACAGTTAGTGCTGAAGCTTTCTTT.

The CDR3 DNA sequence: TGCGCCAGCAGCCAAGACAGGGGAGTGACAACTGAAGCTTTCTTT. This gives the protein CASSQDRGVTTEAFF. This sequence joins TRBV4-3 and TRBJ1-1, with TRBD1 as a possible D gene (6 bases). Looked up from germline, CDR1 is LGHNA and CDR2 is YSLEER. Deletions cut 0 bases from V and 5 bases from J, with 13 bases between. The CDR3 spans 15 residues.

The J gene is TRBJ1-1, the V gene TRBV2; maybe TRBD1 (6 bases). This CDR3 contains 15 residues. V was clipped by 4 bases and J by 0 bases, with 12 bases between them. Germline V gene data show CDR1 as SNHLY and CDR2 as FYNNEI. The CDR3 region is CASSVGTSMNTEAFF. The CDR3 region has the DNA TGTGCCAGCAGTGTGGGGACATCGATGAACACTGAAGCTTTCTTT.